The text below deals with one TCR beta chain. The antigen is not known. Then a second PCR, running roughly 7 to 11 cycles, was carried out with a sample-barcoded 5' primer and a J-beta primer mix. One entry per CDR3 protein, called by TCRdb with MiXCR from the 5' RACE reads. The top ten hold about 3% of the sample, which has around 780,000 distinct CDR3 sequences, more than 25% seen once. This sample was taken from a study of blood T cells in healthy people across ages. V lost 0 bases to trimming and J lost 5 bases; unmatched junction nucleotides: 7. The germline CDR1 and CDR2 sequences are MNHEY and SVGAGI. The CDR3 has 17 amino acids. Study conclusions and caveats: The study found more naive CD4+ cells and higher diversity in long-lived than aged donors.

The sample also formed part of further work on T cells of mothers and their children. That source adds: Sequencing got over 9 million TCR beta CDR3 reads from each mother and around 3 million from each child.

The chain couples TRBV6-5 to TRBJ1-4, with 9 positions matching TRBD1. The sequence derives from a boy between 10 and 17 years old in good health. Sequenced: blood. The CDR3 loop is CASSYSVTGGPNEKLFF. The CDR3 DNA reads TGTGCCAGCAGTTACTCGGTTACAGGGGGCCCGAATGAAAAACTGTTTTTT.